The following is a T cell receptor (beta chain) sequence with its context. Antigen specificity is unknown. The record originates from a study of siplizumab effects on memory and regulatory T cells. Whole-study results and caveats: Suppression by proliferating Tregs derived from siplizumab cultures was not verified. Under siplizumab, alloreactive sequences traced to unstimulated CD4+ memory cells were significantly reduced.

Per sample, approximately 10^5 TCR templates underwent assay. Data came from immunoSEQ multiplex PCR; TCRdb stores just in-frame clones and leaves some out. This table has some 100,000 clones, around 94% appearing once. The CDR3 is 15 residues long. The germline gives CDR1 SGHAT, CDR2 FQNNGV. The V end was cut by 5 bases, the J end by 0 bases, with 12 bases between. The specimen sequenced was non-Treg CD4+ T cells sorted from blood. This receptor was identified in a human donor in good health. The chain couples TRBV11-2 to TRBJ2-3, with a possible D match to TRBD2 (6 bases). The DNA of the CDR3 is TGTGCCAGCAGCCCCTATAGCGGAAGCACAGATACGCAGTATTTT. This sequence encodes CASSPYSGSTDTQYF.